These 11 T cell receptor beta chains originate from one sample sequenced in a study of shared clonotypes between healthy human individuals. The repertoire was sequenced with immunoSEQ multiplex PCR; TCRdb's copy has only in-frame clones and lacks some. This sample has 500,000 to 550,000 clones, with approximately 95% found just once. The sequenced sample consisted of naive CD4+ T cells sorted from blood. Subset in this sample: CD45RA+ positively selected. The receptors derive from a woman in her twenties or thirties in good health.

The rearrangement links TRBV7-8 to TRBJ1-2, with 10 positions matching TRBD1. Germline V CDR1 and CDR2: SGHVS, FQNEAQ. The junction had 6 bases not matched to a gene; V was cut back by 5 bases and J by 6 bases. The CDR3 has 14 residues. The CDR3 region has the DNA TGTGCCAGCAGCCGGGACAGGGGATTCGATGGCTACACCTTC. Protein: CASSRDRGFDGYTF.

The chain uses TRBV5-4 and TRBJ2-1; 14 bases are a match to TRBD2. The V segment lost 4 bases and the J segment 8 bases; nucleotides outside the gene matches: 5. The CDR3 runs 15 residues. The V gene's germline CDR1 is SGHNT and CDR2 YYREEE (reference sequence). CDR3 nucleotide sequence: TGTGCCAGCAGCCCAGGACTAGCGGGAGGACATGAGCAGTTCTTC. It yields the protein CASSPGLAGGHEQFF.

The chain joins TRBV13 to TRBJ2-7; D uncertain. The germline V and J ends were trimmed by 8 bases and 0 bases, with 11 bases remaining between them. CDR3 length equals 13 residues. The germline V gene encodes CDR1 PRHDT and CDR2 FYEKMQ (reference sequence). The CDR3 nucleotides read TGTGCCAGCCGCAGAATGAGCTCCTACGAGCAGTACTTC. Translated, it gives CASRRMSSYEQYF.

The rearrangement uses TRBV2 and TRBJ2-7; 7 bases are a match to TRBD1. Germline CDR1 reads SNHLY; CDR2 reads FYNNEI. Trimming cost V 6 bases and J 7 bases; bases outside gene matches: 15. This CDR3 contains 15 residues. The CDR3 here is CASRATTGIRQEQYF. CDR3 bases: TGTGCCAGCAGGGCTACGACAGGGATCCGGCAAGAGCAGTACTTC.

The gene calls are TRBV5-1 and TRBJ2-7, with D unresolved. This CDR3 is 12 amino acids long. V was clipped by 2 bases and J by 6 bases, with 9 bases between them. Looked up from germline, CDR1 is SGHRS and CDR2 is YFSETQ. This chain's CDR3 is CASSFTGSEQYF. The CDR3 region has the DNA TGCGCCAGCAGCTTTACCGGGTCCGAGCAGTACTTC.

This clone appeared a single time. The rearrangement uses TRBV28 and TRBJ2-5, with D perhaps TRBD2 (6 bases). Trimming took off 6 bases at V and 8 bases at J, with 16 bases between the two ends. Germline V CDR1 and CDR2: MDHEN, SYDVKM. The CDR3 covers 13 residues. The CDR3 DNA reads TGTGCCAGCAGGGAGGGGAGAACCGCCACCCAGTACTTC. Amino acids: CASREGRTATQYF.

This rearrangement joins TRBV15 to TRBJ2-7; 11 bases agree with TRBD1. The CDR3 totals 13 residues. The junction had 4 bases not matched to a gene; V was cut back by 5 bases and J by 7 bases. Germline V CDR1 and CDR2: LNHNV, YYDKDF (reference sequence). CDR3 coding DNA: TGTGCCACCAGCGGACAGGGGGCTGGGGAGCAGTACTTC. It translates to CATSGQGAGEQYF. The full variable domain, in which reference TRBV15 and TRBJ2-7 provide the parts outside the CDR3, is DAMVIQNPRYQVTQFGKPVTLSCSQTLNHNVMYWYQQKSSQAPKLLFHYYDKDFNNEADTPDNFQSRRPNTSFCFLDIRSPGLGDTAMYLCATSGQGAGEQYFGPGTRLTVT.

This chain links TRBV18 with TRBJ2-3; D assignment may be TRBD1 or TRBD2 (5 bases each). The CDR3 totals 16 residues. Germline CDR1 KGHSH, CDR2 LQKENI. The V end was cut by 0 bases, the J end by 11 bases, with 21 bases between. CDR3 residues: CASSPPFGTPRNVQYF. As DNA, the CDR3 is TGTGCCAGCTCACCACCGTTCGGGACCCCCAGAAATGTGCAGTATTTT.

This rearrangement joins TRBV15 to TRBJ2-1; 14 bases map to TRBD2. The CDR3 length is 16 residues. Losses at the gene ends were 5 bases for V and 4 bases for J; bases not matched to a gene: 4. Germline values: CDR1 LNHNV, CDR2 YYDKDF (reference sequence). The CDR3 is CATSARTSGRYNEQFF. The DNA of the CDR3 is TGTGCCACCAGCGCCCGGACTAGCGGGAGGTACAATGAGCAGTTCTTC.

The chain employs TRBV11-1 and TRBJ2-1; tentative D call: TRBD2 (5 bases). CDR3 length equals 16 residues. The V gene lost 3 bases and the J gene lost 0 bases, with 12 bases spanning the gap. The V gene's germline CDR1 is SGHAT and CDR2 FQDESV (reference sequence). The CDR3 nucleotides read TGTGCCAGCAGCTTGAAGCGGACTGGCTCCTACAATGAGCAGTTCTTC. Amino acid sequence: CASSLKRTGSYNEQFF.

This clone has only one observation. This chain connects TRBV19 to TRBJ2-1, with TRBD2 matching over 10 bases. With 9 bases clipped from V and 2 bases from J, the junction kept 7 bases outside the gene matches. Germline CDR1 is LNHDA and CDR2 is SQIVND (reference sequence). The CDR3 totals 15 residues. The CDR3, as DNA: TGTGCCAGCACTCTTACTAGCGGGACCTACAATGAGCAGTTCTTC. Amino acid sequence: CASTLTSGTYNEQFF. The whole variable domain, filled in from reference TRBV19 and TRBJ2-1, reads DGGITQSPKYLFRKEGQNVTLSCEQNLNHDAMYWYRQDPGQGLRLIYYSQIVNDFQKGDIAEGYSVSREKKESFPLTVTSAQKNPTAFYLCASTLTSGTYNEQFFGPGTRLTVL.